Shown below are 19 T cell receptor beta chains from a single sample sequenced in a study of beta chain features in type 1 diabetes. As every portion of the isolated RNA was reverse transcribed, the sequencing read expressed TCRB transcripts. TCRdb's table, derived via immunoSEQ multiplex PCR, lists solely in-frame clones and lacks some. The sample has tens of thousands of clones, about three fifths seen once. The sequenced material came from Tregs from blood. The receptors shown here come from a woman in her late teens or twenties in good health.

The chain has TRBV10-2 and TRBJ2-5; D unclear. The CDR3 has 11 amino acids. V lost 2 bases and J 10 bases, leaving 8 bases between the germline ends. Germline CDR1 is WSHSY and CDR2 is SAAADI. This chain's CDR3 is CASSEVVLQYF. The DNA of the CDR3 is TGCGCCAGCAGTGAGGTGGTACTCCAGTACTTC.

This rearrangement joins TRBV6-5 to TRBJ2-7, with TRBD2 matching 8 bases. Germline V lookup: CDR1 MNHEY, CDR2 SVGAGI. The V and J ends lost 4 bases and 7 bases, in that order; junction bases with no gene match: 6. This CDR3 has 13 residues. The CDR3 region is CASSFGGAGEQYF. The CDR3 coding sequence is TGTGCCAGCAGTTTCGGGGGGGCGGGAGAGCAGTACTTC.

The genes are TRBV7-2 and TRBJ1-1; D is unresolved. The length of the CDR3 is 13 residues. The germline V gene has CDR1 SGHTA and CDR2 FQGNSA. The V end lost 3 bases, the J end lost 2 bases, and 7 bases lay between the germline ends. For the CDR3, the DNA is TGTGCCAGCAGCTTCGCACAAAACACTGAAGCTTTCTTT. Its translation: CASSFAQNTEAFF. Full variable domain (missing parts from reference TRBV7-2 and TRBJ1-1): GAGVSQSPSNKVTEKGKDVELRCDPISGHTALYWYRQSLGQGLEFLIYFQGNSAPDKSGLPSDRFSAERTGGSVSTLTIQRTQQEDSAVYLCASSFAQNTEAFFGQGTRLTVV.

By proportion, this clone is medium-sized (0.01 to 0.1%). CDR3 region: CASSPRQGFNTGELFF. The CDR3 nucleotides are TGTGCCAGCAGCCCACGACAGGGTTTTAACACCGGGGAGCTGTTTTTT. The chain recombines TRBV7-8 with TRBJ2-2; TRBD1 matches at 7 bases. This CDR3 is 16 amino acids long. The ends lost 5 bases at V and 2 bases at J; junction bases unmatched: 8. Germline values: CDR1 SGHVS, CDR2 FQNEAQ.

The J gene is TRBJ2-1, the V gene TRBV7-2; tentative D call: TRBD1 (6 bases). V lost 4 bases to trimming and J lost 8 bases, with 9 bases between them. The CDR3 loop spans 12 amino acids. Per the germline V gene, CDR1 is SGHTA and CDR2 is FQGNSA. CDR3 sequence: CASSWWTDEQFF. As DNA, the CDR3 is TGTGCCAGCAGCTGGTGGACAGATGAGCAGTTCTTC.

The J gene is TRBJ2-2, the V gene TRBV5-1, with 11 positions matching TRBD1. Trimming removed 0 bases from V and 5 bases from J; junction bases left unmatched: 0. This CDR3 spans 15 amino acids. Germline CDR1 SGHRS, CDR2 YFSETQ. CDR3 protein: CASSLGDRGTGELFF. For the CDR3, the DNA is TGCGCCAGCAGCTTGGGGGACAGGGGGACCGGGGAGCTGTTTTTT. The full variable domain, its missing parts supplied by reference TRBV5-1 and TRBJ2-2, is KAGVTQTPRYLIKTRGQQVTLSCSPISGHRSVSWYQQTPGQGLQFLFEYFSETQRNKGNFPGRFSGRQFSNSRSEMNVSTLELGDSALYLCASSLGDRGTGELFFGEGSRLTVL.

The chain employs TRBV4-1 and TRBJ1-2; no reliable D call. The V end lost 0 bases, the J end lost 4 bases, and 12 bases lay between the germline ends. This CDR3 spans 15 amino acids. CDR1 and CDR2 (germline): MGHRA, YSYEKL. The CDR3 nucleotides read TGCGCCAGCAGCCAAGATGCTAACCCCCTCTATGGCTACACCTTC. This codes for CASSQDANPLYGYTF.

The chain is built from TRBV5-1 and TRBJ1-1; 11 bases agree with TRBD1. V dropped 4 bases and J dropped 0; count of bases not matched to a gene: 5. The CDR3 loop spans 16 amino acids. The germline V gene encodes CDR1 SGHRS and CDR2 YFSETQ. Here the CDR3 DNA reads TGCGCCAGCAGCCGAGGACAGGGGGCGGTGAACACTGAAGCTTTCTTT. Translated, it gives CASSRGQGAVNTEAFF.

The chain is built from TRBV7-2 and TRBJ1-5, with 8 bases identical to TRBD1. This CDR3 comprises 15 residues. CDR1 is SGHTA, CDR2 FQGNSA, per germline. The V segment lost 3 bases and the J segment 2 bases; nucleotides outside the gene matches: 3. This CDR3 reads CASSLGTGGNQPQHF. CDR3 nucleotide sequence: TGTGCCAGCAGCTTGGGGACAGGAGGCAATCAGCCCCAGCATTTT.

The V and J genes are TRBV5-4 and TRBJ2-2; the D gene is possibly TRBD1 (6 bases). Germline CDR1 and CDR2: SGHNT and YYREEE (reference sequence). The CDR3 runs 14 residues. Deletions cut 4 bases from V and 1 base from J, with 8 bases between. The DNA of the CDR3 is TGTGCCAGCAGCACGGGACAGAACACCGGGGAGCTGTTTTTT. This encodes CASSTGQNTGELFF.

Only a few counts were recorded for this clone. The V call is TRBV11-2, the J call TRBJ1-3; TRBD1 aligns across 7 bases. CDR3 length: 12 residues. Trimming at V came to 2 bases and at J to 15 bases, leaving 7 bases not matched to a gene. CDR1 and CDR2 from the germline V gene are SGHAT and FQNNGV. CDR3 amino acids: CASSLLPGQSYF. The CDR3 DNA reads TGTGCCAGCAGCTTACTTCCGGGACAGTCATATTTT.

The genes are TRBV7-9 and TRBJ1-4; 12 bases fit TRBD1. Germline CDR1 reads SEHNR; CDR2 reads FQNEAQ (reference sequence). V shed 5 bases, J shed 8 bases, and the junction held 6 bases outside the gene matches. The CDR3 spans 15 residues. The CDR3 coding sequence is TGTGCCAGCAGCGTCGGGACAGGGGGCCGGGAAAAACTGTTTTTT. Its translation is CASSVGTGGREKLFF.

This chain connects TRBV15 to TRBJ1-5; the match to TRBD1 covers 10 bases. CDR3 length: 18 amino acids. The V gene end was trimmed by 1 base and the J gene end by 2 bases; junction bases not matched to a gene: 8. Germline V gene sequence: CDR1 LNHNV, CDR2 YYDKDF (reference sequence). CDR3 in amino acids: CATSRVYRGTGGNQPQHF. The CDR3 region has the DNA TGTGCCACCAGCAGAGTCTATCGCGGGACAGGGGGCAATCAGCCCCAGCATTTT.

The CDR3 here is CASSIRGLGTEAFF. The CDR3 coding sequence is TGTGCCAGTAGTATCAGGGGGCTTGGCACTGAAGCTTTCTTT. This chain joins TRBV19 and TRBJ1-1, with 8 bases that match TRBD1. J was trimmed by 4 bases and V by 3 bases; bases with no gene match: 4. The CDR3 is 14 amino acids. CDR1 is LNHDA, CDR2 SQIVND, per germline (reference sequence).

In its sample, this clone was seen a few times. The chain couples TRBV10-3 to TRBJ1-5, with D maybe TRBD1 (5 bases). V lost 0 bases and J 9 bases, leaving 18 bases between the germline ends. Germline V lookup: CDR1 ENHRY, CDR2 SYGVKD. This CDR3 is 16 amino acids long. The CDR3 reads CAISESGGTSDGPQHF. Here the CDR3 DNA reads TGTGCCATCAGTGAGTCGGGAGGGACGAGCGATGGGCCCCAGCATTTT.

V gene TRBV7-3 combines with J gene TRBJ2-1; 10 bases are shared with TRBD2. The CDR3 has 17 amino acids. Looked up from germline, CDR1 is SGHTA and CDR2 is FQGTGA. V lost 5 bases and J lost 9; bases outside the gene matches: 16. In DNA form, the CDR3 reads TGTGCCAGCAGCCCGAGGGGTATAGCGGGGGGTTTCCGTGAGCAGTTCTTC. Protein sequence: CASSPRGIAGGFREQFF.

CDR3 in amino acids: CASSLGGPETGELFF. Written as DNA, the CDR3 is TGCGCCAGCAGCTTGGGGGGCCCAGAGACCGGGGAGCTGTTTTTT. This chain joins TRBV5-1 and TRBJ2-2; TRBD1 is a possible D gene (5 bases). Per germline, CDR1 SGHRS and CDR2 YFSETQ. Trimming took off 0 bases at V and 5 bases at J, with 11 bases between the two ends. This CDR3 has 15 residues.

The V call is TRBV5-6, the J call TRBJ2-3; tentatively, D is TRBD1 (5 bases). CDR1 is SGHDT and CDR2 is YYEEEE in the germline V gene. The ends were cut back, 0 bases at V and 5 bases at J, with 13 bases in the middle. This CDR3 has 15 residues. CDR3 nucleotides: TGTGCCAGCAGCTTGGCCCAGGGCGGTGGAGATACGCAGTATTTT. The encoded protein is CASSLAQGGGDTQYF.

This rearrangement joins TRBV2 to TRBJ1-1; perhaps TRBD1 as D (6 bases). Germline lookup yields CDR1 SNHLY and CDR2 FYNNEI. Between the trimmed V and J ends, which lost 4 bases and 8 bases, there was a span of 17 bases. The CDR3 is 14 residues long. The CDR3 here is CASSGTDIRGEAFF. The CDR3 region has the DNA TGTGCCAGCAGTGGGACCGACATCAGGGGAGAAGCTTTCTTT. Drawing the rest from reference TRBV2 and TRBJ1-1, the complete variable domain is EPEVTQTPSHQVTQMGQEVILRCVPISNHLYFYWYRQILGQKVEFLVSFYNNEISEKSEIFDDQFSVERPDGSNFTLKIRSTKLEDSAMYFCASSGTDIRGEAFFGQGTRLTVV.